These 9 T cell receptor beta chains were all obtained from the same sample, sequenced in a study of OX40 agonist ivuxolimab in advanced cancers. Data came from immunoSEQ multiplex PCR; TCRdb stores just in-frame clones and leaves some out. Of about 28,000 clones in the sample, roughly 86% were seen once. The source material was CD4+ or CD8+ T cells sorted from blood, sampled in a trial of the OX40 agonist ivuxolimab. The receptors stem from an adult with an advanced solid tumor such as melanoma, head and neck, liver or kidney cancer.

The chain joins TRBV27 to TRBJ2-7, with 8 positions matching TRBD2. V was clipped by 5 bases and J by 1 base; unmatched bases: 10. The CDR3 loop spans 16 amino acids. The germline CDR1 and CDR2 sequences are MNHEY and SMNVEV (reference sequence). The CDR3 protein is CASSPRPGLVSYEQYF. The CDR3 DNA sequence: TGTGCCAGCAGTCCTAGGCCGGGACTAGTATCCTACGAGCAGTACTTC.

This clone was picked up a small number of times. This chain uses TRBV7-8 with TRBJ2-3; 14 positions agree with TRBD2. With V trimmed by 5 bases and J by 3 bases, 16 bases remained unmatched. Germline CDR1 is SGHVS and CDR2 is FQNEAQ. CDR3 length: 20 amino acids. This CDR3 is CASSPTPPGLAGVGTDTQYF. The CDR3 region has the DNA TGTGCCAGCAGCCCAACCCCGCCGGGACTAGCGGGAGTCGGGACAGATACGCAGTATTTT. The whole variable domain, filled in from reference TRBV7-8 and TRBJ2-3, reads GAGVSQSPRYKVAKRGQDVALRCDPISGHVSLFWYQQALGQGPEFLTYFQNEAQLDKSGLPSDRFFAERPEGSVSTLKIQRTQQEDSAVYLCASSPTPPGLAGVGTDTQYFGPGTRLTVL.

The CDR3 nucleotides are TGTGCCAGCAGTTCCCCCCCCACGGGACTAGCTAACTATGGCTACACCTTC. Encoded protein: CASSSPPTGLANYGYTF. This chain links TRBV28 with TRBJ1-2; the D gene is possibly TRBD1 (5 bases). V was trimmed by 4 bases and J by 0 bases, leaving 18 bases between them. The CDR3 is 17 residues long. Germline-derived CDR1 and CDR2 are MDHEN and SYDVKM.

This clone was counted once. The J gene is TRBJ2-7, the V gene TRBV30; a possible D gene is TRBD2 (6 bases). In germline, CDR1 is GTSNPN, CDR2 SVGIG (reference sequence). The CDR3 is 15 amino acids. V was cut by 4 bases and J by 4 bases, with 20 bases left in between. The DNA of the CDR3 is TGTGCCTGGACCCTACCGGGACTCACTAATTACGAGCAGTACTTC. Amino acid sequence: CAWTLPGLTNYEQYF.

The chain carries TRBV7-9 and TRBJ2-3, with 7 bases aligning to TRBD1. Trimming took 3 bases from V and 0 from J; bases not matched to a gene: 3. In germline, CDR1 is SEHNR, CDR2 FQNEAQ (reference sequence). This CDR3 region has 15 residues. The CDR3, as DNA: TGTGCCAGCAGCTTCCGACAGGGAAGCACAGATACGCAGTATTTT. It is translated as CASSFRQGSTDTQYF.

This clone was counted a few times. V gene TRBV6-1 combines with J gene TRBJ1-5; 7 nucleotides match TRBD1. The CDR3 spans 16 residues. V gave up 4 bases and J gave up 4 bases; unmatched junction bases: 10. CDR1 and CDR2 (germline): MNHNS, SASEGT. The CDR3 nucleotides read TGTGCCAGCAGTGCGGAGACAGGGTCTGGGAATCAGCCCCAGCATTTT. It yields the protein CASSAETGSGNQPQHF.

The J gene is TRBJ1-1, the V gene TRBV10-3, with TRBD1 identical over 7 bases. In germline, CDR1 is ENHRY, CDR2 SYGVKD. J gave up 2 bases and V 3 bases, and 6 bases lay outside the gene matches. The CDR3 extends over 15 amino acids. In DNA form, the CDR3 reads TGTGCCATCAGTGACAGGGGGTGGGGTAACACTGAAGCTTTCTTT. The encoded protein is CAISDRGWGNTEAFF.

V gene TRBV5-1 combines with J gene TRBJ2-3; 8 nucleotides align to TRBD1. CDR3 length equals 15 residues. The J segment lost 1 base and the V segment lost 3 bases, leaving 4 bases of the junction unmatched. Per germline, CDR1 SGHRS and CDR2 YFSETQ. The CDR3 loop is CASSSNRGGTDTQYF. CDR3 DNA: TGCGCCAGCAGCTCAAACAGGGGGGGCACAGATACGCAGTATTTT.

This clone was seen a single time. The chain is built from TRBV9 and TRBJ2-7, with D possibly TRBD2 on 5 matching bases. The CDR3 totals 13 residues. V was trimmed by 2 bases and J by 6 bases, leaving 12 bases between them. CDR1 and CDR2 from the germline V gene are SGDLS and YYNGEE. The CDR3 protein is CASSVSHRGEQYF. The CDR3 coding sequence is TGTGCCAGCAGCGTTTCCCATCGGGGCGAGCAGTACTTC.